One sample yielded the 9 T cell receptor beta chains listed below, sequenced in a study of blood T cell repertoires in COVID-19. Assay used: immunoSEQ multiplex PCR; TCRdb lists only in-frame clones, some missing. The sample lists roughly 200,000 clones, around 86% occurring once. Source material: peripheral blood. These receptors originate from a man between 35 and 55 years old with active or convalescent COVID-19.

This clone came up once. One end of the junction varies from germline; a read error may be responsible. This sequence joins TRBV7-7 and TRBJ2-7; 8 bases map to TRBD1. Per the germline V gene, CDR1 is SSHAT and CDR2 is FNYEAQ (reference sequence). The CDR3 runs 13 residues. CDR3 residues: CASSTGQGNEQYF. Here the CDR3 DNA reads TGTGCTAGCAGCACTGGACAGGGCAACGAGCAGTACTTC.

This chain joins TRBV2 and TRBJ2-7, with TRBD2 matching 7 bases. CDR1 and CDR2 (germline): SNHLY, FYNNEI. Trimming removed 0 bases from V and 7 bases from J; junction bases left unmatched: 9. The CDR3 runs to 15 residues. CDR3 amino acids: CASSEAAGGREEQYF. In DNA, the CDR3 is TGTGCCAGCAGTGAAGCCGCAGGTGGGAGGGAAGAGCAGTACTTC.

This clone was counted once. The chain links TRBV7-3 to TRBJ2-3, with TRBD1 matching over 9 bases. This CDR3 has 16 amino acids. CDR1 is SGHTA and CDR2 is FQGTGA in the germline V gene. V shed 2 bases, J shed 2 bases, and the junction held 5 bases outside the gene matches. Written as DNA, the CDR3 is TGTGCCAGCAGCTTATTGGGGACAGGGTTCACAGATACGCAGTATTTT. This translates into CASSLLGTGFTDTQYF. Full variable domain (rest looked up from reference TRBV7-3 and TRBJ2-3): GAGVSQTPSNKVTEKGKYVELRCDPISGHTALYWYRQSLGQGPEFLIYFQGTGAADDSGLPNDRFFAVRPEGSVSTLKIQRTERGDSAVYLCASSLLGTGFTDTQYFGPGTRLTVL.

This clone was counted between two and nine times. The rearrangement links TRBV19 to TRBJ1-5, with D tentatively TRBD1 (5 bases). Germline values: CDR1 LNHDA, CDR2 SQIVND (reference sequence). CDR3 length: 15 amino acids. With 8 bases removed from V and 1 base from J, the gap between germline ends came to 15 bases. The CDR3 here is CASSWGLGSNQPQHF. CDR3 sequence (DNA): TGTGCCAGTTCCTGGGGCTTGGGGAGCAATCAGCCCCAGCATTTT.

The V and J genes are TRBV4-1 and TRBJ2-7; no reliable D call. The germline gives CDR1 MGHRA, CDR2 YSYEKL. The CDR3 sequence is 15 residues long. Trimming cost V 6 bases and J 3 bases, with 18 bases left between them. The CDR3, as DNA: TGCGCCAGCAGTCTGGGCACCTTTTGGCTCTACGAGCAGTACTTC. Its protein is CASSLGTFWLYEQYF.

The V gene is TRBV7-9, the J gene TRBJ2-7; 8 nucleotides match TRBD2. The CDR3 runs to 15 residues. With 3 bases clipped from V and 5 bases from J, the junction kept 9 bases outside the gene matches. Germline V gives CDR1 SEHNR, CDR2 FQNEAQ (reference sequence). CDR3 amino acids: CASSLNSGGIDEQYF. The DNA for the CDR3 is TGTGCCAGCAGCTTGAACAGCGGGGGTATAGACGAGCAGTACTTC. Full variable domain (missing parts from reference TRBV7-9 and TRBJ2-7): DTGVSQNPRHKITKRGQNVTFRCDPISEHNRLYWYRQTLGQGPEFLTYFQNEAQLEKSRLLSDRFSAERPKGSFSTLEIQRTEQGDSAMYLCASSLNSGGIDEQYFGPGTRLTVT.

J is TRBJ2-1 and V is TRBV6-2 or TRBV6-3, with 8 nucleotides matching TRBD1. The CDR3 is 15 amino acids. Germline V lookup: CDR1 MNHEY, CDR2 SVGEGT. Germline trimming cut 4 bases from V and 8 bases from J; bases unmatched to any gene: 10. Written as DNA, the CDR3 is TGTGCCAGCAGTTGGACAGGGAACAAGGGGGATGAGCAGTTCTTC. Its protein is CASSWTGNKGDEQFF.

Only a few counts were recorded for this clone. The gene calls are TRBV12-3 or TRBV12-4 and TRBJ2-2; no clear D. The length of the CDR3 is 13 residues. Trimming took 5 bases from V and 4 from J, leaving 8 bases between them. DNA for the CDR3: TGTGCCAGCAGTCGGCGAGGCACCGGGGAGCTGTTTTTT. Protein: CASSRRGTGELFF.

The chain combines TRBV7-9 with TRBJ2-7; 11 bases fit TRBD2. This CDR3 region has 13 residues. From germline, CDR1 is SEHNR and CDR2 FQNEAQ (reference sequence). The junction had 0 bases not matched to a gene; V was cut back by 8 bases and J by 0 bases. The CDR3 protein is CASGTSGSYEQYF. CDR3 coding DNA: TGTGCCAGCGGGACTAGCGGCTCCTACGAGCAGTACTTC. Complete variable domain (other parts from reference TRBV7-9 and TRBJ2-7): DTGVSQNPRHKITKRGQNVTFRCDPISEHNRLYWYRQTLGQGPEFLTYFQNEAQLEKSRLLSDRFSAERPKGSFSTLEIQRTEQGDSAMYLCASGTSGSYEQYFGPGTRLTVT.